Shown below are 12 T cell receptor beta chains from a single sample sequenced in a study of follicular helper T cells after annual influenza vaccination. Time point here: 2015-2016 season, pre-vaccination. Profiling relied on immunoSEQ multiplex PCR, and the TCRdb table lists in-frame clones only, not all of them. This table has roughly 6,100 clones, approximately 78% appearing once. Sequencing was performed on CXCR5- memory CD4+ T cells sorted from blood, taken on the day of influenza vaccination. The receptors shown here come from an adult who received the influenza vaccine.

The sample holds a few counts of this clone. This chain's CDR3 is CASSLSGYEQYF. CDR3 DNA: TGTGCCAGCAGCTTATCAGGCTACGAGCAGTACTTC. The chain couples TRBV7-9 to TRBJ2-7, with D unclear. The CDR3 loop spans 12 amino acids. V was cut by 2 bases and J by 3 bases, with 5 bases left in between. In germline, CDR1 is SEHNR, CDR2 FQNEAQ (reference sequence).

The rearrangement links TRBV5-8 to TRBJ1-3; D is unclear. Germline V gene lookup returns CDR1 SGHTS and CDR2 YDEGEE. The germline V and J ends were trimmed by 1 base and 3 bases, with 8 bases remaining between them. The CDR3 covers 14 residues. The CDR3 nucleotides are TGTGCCAGCAGCTTGCCCGGGAATGGAAACACCATATATTTT. Encoded protein: CASSLPGNGNTIYF.

V gene TRBV7-2 combines with J gene TRBJ1-2, with D uncertain. This CDR3 is 14 amino acids long. V shed 5 bases and J shed 11 bases, with 21 bases lying between them. Germline CDR1 is SGHTA and CDR2 is FQGNSA. CDR3 DNA sequence: TGTGCCAGCAGCACCCCTTCGATCCAAGGGCGGTACACCTTC. It encodes CASSTPSIQGRYTF.

V usage is TRBV19 and J usage is TRBJ2-7, with 7 bases fitting TRBD2. CDR3 length: 16 residues. Germline assignment: CDR1 LNHDA and CDR2 SQIVND (reference sequence). V lost 1 base and J lost 3; bases outside the gene matches: 9. The CDR3 protein is CASSIVGGSFGYEQYF. In DNA form, the CDR3 reads TGTGCCAGTAGTATAGTGGGAGGGTCCTTCGGCTACGAGCAGTACTTC. Full variable domain (remainder filled in from reference TRBV19 and TRBJ2-7): DGGITQSPKYLFRKEGQNVTLSCEQNLNHDAMYWYRQDPGQGLRLIYYSQIVNDFQKGDIAEGYSVSREKKESFPLTVTSAQKNPTAFYLCASSIVGGSFGYEQYFGPGTRLTVT.

The chain joins TRBV7-2 to TRBJ1-2; D ambiguous. CDR1 is SGHTA and CDR2 is FQGNSA in the germline V gene. This CDR3 comprises 12 residues. Trimming took 0 bases from V and 10 from J, leaving 9 bases between them. The CDR3 DNA follows: TGTGCCAGCAGCTTAGCCCTTCCCCCCTACACCTTC. Translating gives CASSLALPPYTF. The full variable domain, rest sourced from reference TRBV7-2 and TRBJ1-2, is GAGVSQSPSNKVTEKGKDVELRCDPISGHTALYWYRQSLGQGLEFLIYFQGNSAPDKSGLPSDRFSAERTGGSVSTLTIQRTQQEDSAVYLCASSLALPPYTFGSGTRLTVV.

The chain couples TRBV6-6 to TRBJ1-6; D gene ambiguous. V was pared by 0 bases and J by 4 bases, with 7 bases between. This CDR3 contains 15 residues. Germline lookup yields CDR1 MNHNY and CDR2 SVGAGI (reference sequence). The CDR3 region is CASSYSTVYNSPLHF. DNA of the CDR3: TGTGCCAGCAGTTACTCTACAGTATATAATTCACCCCTCCACTTT.

This chain connects TRBV6-1 to TRBJ2-7; 8 nucleotides match TRBD2. This CDR3 is 14 amino acids long. The V and J ends lost 0 bases and 6 bases, in that order; junction bases with no gene match: 4. The germline V gene encodes CDR1 MNHNS and CDR2 SASEGT. The CDR3 is CASSEARGGPEQYF. CDR3 in DNA: TGTGCCAGCAGTGAAGCACGGGGGGGTCCCGAGCAGTACTTC.

The J gene is TRBJ1-3, the V gene TRBV4-1; D not certain. Germline V CDR1 and CDR2: MGHRA, YSYEKL. This CDR3 comprises 15 residues. Deletions cut 1 base from V and 8 bases from J, with 15 bases between. The CDR3 sequence is CASSQAFGGRDTIYF. DNA of the CDR3: TGCGCCAGCAGCCAAGCCTTCGGCGGCCGAGACACCATATATTTT.

The V gene is TRBV6-1, the J gene TRBJ1-5, with D maybe TRBD1 (5 bases). The CDR3 length is 15 residues. The V end was cut by 2 bases, the J end by 4 bases, with 12 bases between. Germline-derived CDR1 and CDR2 are MNHNS and SASEGT. This CDR3 is CASSEFDGGNQPQHF. CDR3 bases: TGTGCCAGCAGTGAATTTGACGGGGGGAATCAGCCCCAGCATTTT.

The rearrangement joins TRBV7-9 to TRBJ1-1, with a tentative D call TRBD1 (6 bases). The CDR3 consists of 17 residues. The germline CDR1 and CDR2 sequences are SEHNR and FQNEAQ (reference sequence). Trimming shortened V by 4 bases and J by 1 base, and 19 bases separated the two germline ends. This CDR3 is CASSSTLGGGPNTEAFF. CDR3 nucleotides: TGTGCCAGCAGCTCAACACTAGGAGGGGGGCCGAACACTGAAGCTTTCTTT. The full variable domain, with the rest looked up from reference TRBV7-9 and TRBJ1-1, is DTGVSQNPRHKITKRGQNVTFRCDPISEHNRLYWYRQTLGQGPEFLTYFQNEAQLEKSRLLSDRFSAERPKGSFSTLEIQRTEQGDSAMYLCASSSTLGGGPNTEAFFGQGTRLTVV.

With regard to this clone: The junction and the germline gene differ at one end; a read error may be behind it. This chain joins TRBV7-7 and TRBJ2-3, with D perhaps assigned TRBD1 or TRBD2 (7 bases each). The germline V gene encodes CDR1 SSHAT and CDR2 FNYEAQ (reference sequence). The CDR3 loop spans 16 amino acids. CDR3 sequence reads: CASSSGGGRGTDTQYF. The CDR3 coding sequence is TGTGCTAGCAGCTCAGGGGGGGGCCGCGGCACAGATACGCAGTATTTT. Full variable domain (remainder filled in from reference TRBV7-7 and TRBJ2-3): GAGVSQSPRYKVTKRGQDVTLRCDPISSHATLYWYQQALGQGPEFLTYFNYEAQPDKSGLPSDRFSAERPEGSISTLTIQRTEQRDSAMYRCASSSGGGRGTDTQYFGPGTRLTVL.

The chain uses TRBV7-2 and TRBJ2-2; the D call may be TRBD1 or TRBD2 (5 bases each). The CDR3 has 15 amino acids. The V gene's germline CDR1 is SGHTA and CDR2 FQGNSA. Between the trimmed V and J ends, which lost 4 bases and 3 bases, there was a span of 12 bases. CDR3 loop: CASSSLVGDTGELFF. In DNA form, the CDR3 reads TGTGCCAGCAGCTCCCTGGTGGGGGACACCGGGGAGCTGTTTTTT.